These 3 T cell receptor beta chains share one sample of origin, sequenced in a study of tumor-infiltrating lymphocytes in primary liver carcinoma. TCR beta cDNA was prepared out of roughly 450 ng total RNA by means of a constant-region primer. Three nested multiplex PCR rounds of slightly modified ARM-PCR generated TCR beta libraries. Two initial PCR rounds of about 10 cycles each paired TRBV1-TRBV30 forward primers with a C-beta reverse primer. In TCRdb, the multiplex PCR reads were re-called with MiXCR into one record per CDR3 protein. The sample has some 200,000 distinct CDR3 sequences; 65% are singletons. The researchers obtained blood RNA from unsorted whole blood and also extracted germline DNA. Sequenced sample: peripheral blood. The receptors shown here come from a woman in her fifties or sixties with primary liver carcinoma and hepatitis B virus infection.

The table lists this clonotype with many counts. CDR3 amino acids: CASTFGGGITYNSPLHF. DNA for the CDR3: TGTGCCAGCACGTTTGGAGGGGGCATAACCTATAATTCACCCCTCCACTTT. The genes are TRBV6-1 and TRBJ1-6; 7 nucleotides agree with TRBD1. The V gene end was trimmed by 7 bases and the J gene end by 2 bases; junction bases not matched to a gene: 11. The CDR3 covers 17 residues. CDR1 and CDR2 from the germline V gene are MNHNS and SASEGT.

This clonotype was observed many times. The gene calls are TRBV5-4 and TRBJ2-2, with 9 bases fitting TRBD2. V was pared by 3 bases and J by 4 bases, with 7 bases of the junction left unmatched. The CDR3 is 16 amino acids. Germline CDR1 reads SGHNT; CDR2 reads YYREEE (reference sequence). Written as DNA, the CDR3 is TGTGCCAGCAGCTCCAGGACTAGCGCCCCCACCGGGGAGCTGTTTTTT. Its translation: CASSSRTSAPTGELFF. The entire variable domain, with the rest obtained from reference TRBV5-4 and TRBJ2-2, is as follows: ETGVTQSPTHLIKTRGQQVTLRCSSQSGHNTVSWYQQALGQGPQFIFQYYREEENGRGNFPPRFSGLQFPNYSSELNVNALELDDSALYLCASSSRTSAPTGELFFGEGSRLTVL.

This chain connects TRBV28 to TRBJ1-2; tentative D call: TRBD1 (6 bases). With 7 bases removed from V and 1 base from J, the gap between germline ends came to 10 bases. CDR3 length: 13 residues. Germline V lookup: CDR1 MDHEN, CDR2 SYDVKM. The CDR3 loop reads CASTTGFNYGYTF. Here the CDR3 DNA reads TGTGCCAGCACGACAGGTTTTAACTATGGCTACACCTTC.